These T cell receptor beta chains were read from a single sample in a study of blood T cell repertoires in COVID-19. Generated by immunoSEQ multiplex PCR, the TCRdb table keeps only in-frame clones and is missing some. The sample includes about 170,000 clones, approximately 90% seen only once; the top ten take around 2%. Sequences were obtained from peripheral blood. Receptor source: a man aged 45 to 65 who had recovered from COVID-19. Each CDR3 is given with its conserved first and last residue. The D gene is left open where the match is weak. Size tells how often a clone was seen (once, few, many) or the class of an expanded clone, and some rows leave it out.

J: TRBJ2-1; length: 15; V: TRBV7-9; size: .; D: TRBD2; DNA: TGTGCCAGCATCCTACCGGGACTAGTGGCCGATGAGCAGTTCTTC; CDR3: CASILPGLVADEQFF
J: TRBJ2-3; length: 11; V: TRBV28; size: .; D: .; DNA: TGTGCCAGCAGTTATCTAAATACGCAGTATTTT; CDR3: CASSYLNTQYF
J: TRBJ2-7; length: 15; V: TRBV19; size: .; D: TRBD1; DNA: TGTGCCAGTAGTAAAGGGGGGACAGGATCCTACGAGCAGTACTTC; CDR3: CASSKGGTGSYEQYF
J: TRBJ1-3; length: 15; V: TRBV18; size: .; D: TRBD1; DNA: TGTGCCAGCTCACCCAACAGGGGACCTGGAAACACCATATATTTT; CDR3: CASSPNRGPGNTIYF
J: TRBJ2-1; length: 14; V: TRBV3-1/TRBV3-2; size: .; D: .; DNA: TGTGCCAGCAGCCAAGAGGGCTTAAGGAATGAGCAGTTCTTC; CDR3: CASSQEGLRNEQFF
J: TRBJ2-1; length: 16; V: TRBV5-4; size: .; D: TRBD2; DNA: TGTGCCAGCAGCTTGGGACTAGCGGGGGGATCCAATGAGCAGTTCTTC; CDR3: CASSLGLAGGSNEQFF
J: TRBJ1-4; length: 13; V: TRBV2; size: .; D: .; DNA: TGTGCCAGCAGTTTGACAGCAGGGGAAAAACTGTTTTTT; CDR3: CASSLTAGEKLFF
J: TRBJ2-7; length: 14; V: TRBV29-1; size: .; D: TRBD2; DNA: TGCAGCGTTGAATTGGTAGCGGGGACCTACGAGCAGTACTTC; CDR3: CSVELVAGTYEQYF
J: TRBJ2-5; length: 18; V: TRBV28; size: .; D: TRBD1; DNA: TGTGCCAGCAGCCGAACCTCTTCAGGGACAGGGAGTCGAGAGACCCAGTACTTC; CDR3: CASSRTSSGTGSRETQYF
J: TRBJ1-5; length: 13; V: TRBV7-2; size: .; D: .; DNA: TGTGCCAGCAGCCGGGGAGTGGGTCAGCCCCAGCATTTT; CDR3: CASSRGVGQPQHF
J: TRBJ1-1; length: 12; V: TRBV30; size: once; D: .; DNA: TGTGCCTGGAGTTCTTTGAACACTGAAGCTTTCTTT; CDR3: CAWSSLNTEAFF
J: TRBJ2-7; length: 14; V: TRBV27; size: once; D: TRBD1; DNA: TGTGCCAGCAGGGGGACAGGGAAGCTCTACGAGCAGTACTTC; CDR3: CASRGTGKLYEQYF
J: TRBJ1-5; length: 14; V: TRBV7-2; size: .; D: .; DNA: TGTGCCAGCAGCTCGGGGGGGCCGAGTCAGCCCCAGCATTTT; CDR3: CASSSGGPSQPQHF
J: TRBJ2-5; length: 10; V: TRBV6-5; size: .; D: .; DNA: TGTGCCAGCAGAACGGTGACCCAGTACTTC; CDR3: CASRTVTQYF
J: TRBJ1-6; length: 16; V: TRBV4-1; size: .; D: .; DNA: TGCGCCAGCAGCCACCCACGGACAGAAAATAATTCACCCCTCCACTTT; CDR3: CASSHPRTENNSPLHF
J: TRBJ1-5; length: 14; V: TRBV28; size: once; D: .; DNA: TGTGCCAGCACCCGACACGGTTTTACCCAGCCCCAGCATTTT; CDR3: CASTRHGFTQPQHF
J: TRBJ2-7; length: 15; V: TRBV6-2/TRBV6-3; size: .; D: TRBD1; DNA: TGTGCCAGCAGTTTCCAGGACAGGATTAGCTACGAGCAGTACTTC; CDR3: CASSFQDRISYEQYF
J: TRBJ2-1; length: 16; V: TRBV3-1/TRBV3-2; size: .; D: TRBD2; DNA: TGTGCCAGCAGCCCATCGACTAGCGGGGATTACAATGAGCAGTTCTTC; CDR3: CASSPSTSGDYNEQFF